A selection of T cell receptor beta chains follows, all from one sample in a study of vaccination effects on CD4 cells after COVID-19. Their specific antigens are unknown. Clones were sequenced by immunoSEQ multiplex PCR, and TCRdb holds only the in-frame ones, with some missing. The sample has about 41,000 clones, under 75% seen once. This material consisted of CD4+ T cells from PBMCs cultured with HCoV-OC43 spike peptides, taken before COVID-19 vaccination. The source is a human donor who received a COVID-19 vaccine. Each CDR3 is given with its conserved first and last residue. Each record gives: V gene, clone size, D gene, J gene, CDR3 DNA, CDR3 protein. A D gene is named only where the DNA matches it firmly. The listing skips clone size in some rows; elsewhere it reads once, few, many or a size class.

>TRBV4-2|.|TRBD1|TRBJ2-1
TGTGCCAGCAGCCAGCCGGGACAGGGTGAGAATGAGCAGTTCTTC
CASSQPGQGENEQFF
>TRBV18|.|.|TRBJ1-2
TGTGCCAGCTCACAAGGGACGGACCCTCATGGCTACACCTTC
CASSQGTDPHGYTF
>TRBV19|.|TRBD1|TRBJ1-1
TGTGCCAGTACTACAGGGGGCGGAATGAACACTGAAGCTTTCTTT
CASTTGGGMNTEAFF
>TRBV5-4|.|.|TRBJ1-1
TGTGCCAGCAGCTTGTGGGGGAACGTTGCTTTCTTT
CASSLWGNVAFF
>TRBV11-2|.|TRBD1|TRBJ1-2
TGTGCCAGCAGCTTAGTGTCAGGGGGAGTTTATGGCTACACCTTC
CASSLVSGGVYGYTF
>TRBV5-5|.|TRBD2|TRBJ2-1
TGTGCCAGCAGCTTGGGTGCTAGCGGGGGGGTATCCTACAATGAGCAGTTCTTC
CASSLGASGGVSYNEQFF
>TRBV5-4|few|TRBD2|TRBJ2-1
TGTGCCAGCAGCAAGGCTAGCGGGAGTAGGGATGAGCAGTTCTTC
CASSKASGSRDEQFF
>TRBV4-2|.|.|TRBJ2-7
TGTGCCAGCAGCCTGGGGGCGGTCTACGAGCAGTACTTC
CASSLGAVYEQYF
>TRBV6-4|.|.|TRBJ1-5
TGTGCCAGCAGTGAGACAGATTCCCAGCCCCAGCATTTT
CASSETDSQPQHF
>TRBV6-5|.|.|TRBJ1-2
TGTGCCAGCAGTATGGACCGCGTGAGTGGCTACACCTTC
CASSMDRVSGYTF
>TRBV6-4|.|.|TRBJ2-7
TGTGCCAGCAGTGTCGAGGAGGACGGCGAGCAGTACTTC
CASSVEEDGEQYF
>TRBV28|.|.|TRBJ2-1
TGTGCCAGCAGTTTGGGACTCTCCTTTCACAGGGGAGCCGGCCCTACATCCTACAATGAGCAGTTCTTC
CASSLGLSFHRGAGPTSYNEQFF
>TRBV3-1/TRBV3-2|.|.|TRBJ1-6
TGTGCCAGCAGCCAAGATTATAATTCACCCCTCCACTTT
CASSQDYNSPLHF
>TRBV6-1|.|TRBD1|TRBJ1-2
TGTGCCAGCAGTGTTAAACAGGGGGTAGGAGTTAACTATGGCTACACCTTC
CASSVKQGVGVNYGYTF
>TRBV6-1|once|TRBD2|TRBJ2-1
TGTGCCAGCAGTGAGGGCGGGAGGGCCTACAATGAGCAGTTCTTC
CASSEGGRAYNEQFF
>TRBV7-2|.|.|TRBJ2-1
TGTGCCAGCAGCTTAGCGGGTTTCAGGGACCCAGATGAGCAGTTCTTC
CASSLAGFRDPDEQFF
>TRBV28|once|.|TRBJ2-1
TGTGCCAGCAGTTCTCTTGTCAGCTCGGGGTTCTTC
CASSSLVSSGFF
>TRBV5-1|.|TRBD1|TRBJ1-1
TGCGCCAGCAGTTCCCGGACAGGGGGCACTGAAGCTTTCTTT
CASSSRTGGTEAFF
>TRBV7-2|.|.|TRBJ2-1
TGTGCCAGCAGCCCCGGGGCCCCCAATGAGCAGTTCTTC
CASSPGAPNEQFF
>TRBV7-6|.|TRBD2|TRBJ2-3
TGTGCCAGCAGCTTATCCTACAGCGGGGGGGGCCTGGATACGCAGTATTTT
CASSLSYSGGGLDTQYF
>TRBV7-9|.|.|TRBJ2-2
TGTGCCAGCAGCCCGGTGGGGCTAGCGACCGGGGAGCTGTTTTTT
CASSPVGLATGELFF
>TRBV6-5|.|.|TRBJ1-1
TGTGCCAGCATGCAGGGCCTTTATAGTGAAGCTTTCTTT
CASMQGLYSEAFF